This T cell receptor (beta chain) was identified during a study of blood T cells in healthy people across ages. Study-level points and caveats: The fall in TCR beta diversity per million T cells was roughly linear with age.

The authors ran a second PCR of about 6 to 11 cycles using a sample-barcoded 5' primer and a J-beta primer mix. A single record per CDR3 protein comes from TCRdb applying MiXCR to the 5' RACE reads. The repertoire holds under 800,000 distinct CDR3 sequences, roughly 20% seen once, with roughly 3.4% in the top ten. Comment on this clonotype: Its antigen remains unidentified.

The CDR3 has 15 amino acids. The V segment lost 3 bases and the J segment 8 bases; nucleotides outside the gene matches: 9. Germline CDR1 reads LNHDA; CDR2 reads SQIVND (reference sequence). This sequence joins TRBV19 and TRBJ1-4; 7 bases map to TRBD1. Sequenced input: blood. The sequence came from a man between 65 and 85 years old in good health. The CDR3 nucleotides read TGTGCCAGTAGTATTGGGACAGCGGGACGAGAAAAACTGTTTTTT. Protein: CASSIGTAGREKLFF. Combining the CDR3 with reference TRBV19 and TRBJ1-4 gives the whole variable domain DGGITQSPKYLFRKEGQNVTLSCEQNLNHDAMYWYRQDPGQGLRLIYYSQIVNDFQKGDIAEGYSVSREKKESFPLTVTSAQKNPTAFYLCASSIGTAGREKLFFGSGTQLSVL.